Listed below are T cell receptor beta chains from one sample, sequenced in a study of cytomegalovirus exposure and HLA in healthy donors. Assay: immunoSEQ multiplex PCR; the TCRdb copy retains only in-frame clones and omits some. This table has 210,000 or so clones, about 85% appearing once. What was sequenced was PBMCs. The receptor source for this set is a human donor in good health. Each CDR3 is given without its conserved first and last residue. A D gene is named only where the DNA matches it firmly.

cdr3_length v_call d_call cdr3_aa
13 TRBV4-2 TRBD2 ASSETSGIPYDQY
12 TRBV29-1 - SVYLLGEIDEQY
14 TRBV5-1 - ASSSDRRSSYNEQF
12 TRBV6-1 TRBD1 ASSVGGQGLGYT
15 TRBV27 TRBD2 ASRLRASGRSVDTQY
12 TRBV29-1 TRBD1 SVGTDRADQPQH
14 TRBV6-6 - ASRGTDLSSGNTIY
13 TRBV4-1 TRBD1 ASSPPGTGYYEQY
13 TRBV4-1 - ASSPLKSLPDTQY
11 TRBV5-1 - ASSLGTNYGYT
14 TRBV5-5 TRBD2 ASSLAGLAGTYEQY
14 TRBV7-7 TRBD2 ASSRLAGSTTDTQY
12 TRBV7-2 TRBD2 ASTFPGTTYEQY
14 TRBV10-3 TRBD2 AIITSGGRAQHEQF
12 TRBV6-5 TRBD1 ASSRRDRHYEQY
13 TRBV28 TRBD1 ASSPGQGSNYGYT
10 TRBV28 - ASSQGYETQY
14 TRBV5-1 TRBD2 ASSLAVTSVYNEQF
12 TRBV14 TRBD1 ASSETGAHYGYT
15 TRBV27 TRBD1 ASSLYRTGPMNTEAF
12 TRBV18 - ASSGGDSPLEQY
14 TRBV27 TRBD2 ASSTRLAGGSGEQY
15 TRBV14 - ASSARGAGNSYNEQF
11 TRBV4-3 TRBD1 ASSLRQGYEQY
12 TRBV15 TRBD2 ATTSGSLHNEQF
11 TRBV11-2 TRBD1 ASSSRQGGVYT
13 TRBV14 TRBD2 ASRMTSGTGMTQY
11 TRBV6-6 TRBD1 ASNQGDAYEQY
12 TRBV7-8 TRBD1 ASSGQGGNQPQH
12 TRBV25-1 TRBD1 ASRADRGWHEQY
13 TRBV19 - ASSILNKESDTQY
11 TRBV29-1 TRBD1 SVRDSPWNEQF
12 TRBV9 TRBD1 ASSTADRDYGYT
15 TRBV28 TRBD1 ASSLDRGHISNQPQH
12 TRBV6-5 - ASIRGTGNTEAF
11 TRBV25-1 TRBD1 ASKQGGYTEAF